What follows is one T cell receptor (beta chain) and its context. Its antigen remains unknown. PCR employed 60 Vbeta and 13 Jbeta primers. Libraries were prepared by immunoSEQ multiplex PCR; TCRdb keeps only in-frame clonotypes and omits some of them. The profile shows about 130,000 clones, 75% to 80% of them singletons. This sample was taken from a study of cytomegalovirus exposure and HLA in healthy donors. General study findings and limits: Later analysis indicated greater clonal expansion among HLA-associated TCR beta chains than among equally common other chains.

The ends lost 6 bases at V and 6 bases at J; junction bases unmatched: 18. CDR1 SQVTM and CDR2 ANQGSEA come from the germline V gene. The CDR3 is made up of 16 amino acids. The chain combines TRBV29-1 with TRBJ2-3, with 7 bases lining up with TRBD1. The source is a male donor in good health and CMV-seronegative. Sequenced input: PBMCs. The CDR3 is CSVVQSDRVLTDTQYF. CDR3 sequence (DNA): TGCAGCGTGGTCCAGAGTGACAGGGTTCTAACCGATACGCAGTATTTT.